The source of this T cell receptor (beta chain) is a study of T-cell reconstitution after alpha-beta-depleted transplantation in children. Unique molecular identifiers featured in how the TCRbeta library was prepared. TCRdb re-analysed the PCR reads in MiXCR, keeping a single row per CDR3 protein. Among 580,000 or so distinct CDR3 sequences listed, more than 20% were seen once. Study observations and caveats: It was surviving recipient T cells and thymic progenitors that gave some patients high TCRbeta diversity at day 60. A year post-transplant, T-cell counts and diversity derived mostly from newly produced T cells. In patients about two months after transplant, alpha-beta T cells reportedly arose from several hundred expanded graft clones.

This clonotype has ten or more counts. The antigen is not known. This sample comprised PBMCs, mostly from graft donor cells, obtained 360 days after TCRalphabeta/CD19-depleted stem cell transplant. The source of this sequence is a boy younger than two who had a stem cell transplant for acute myeloid leukemia, so the T cells may come from the graft donor.

The CDR3: CAISESIGGGYEQYV. CDR3 DNA sequence: TGTGCCATCAGTGAGTCGATCGGCGGGGGCTACGAGCAGTACGTC. This chain links TRBV10-3 with TRBJ2-7, with 7 bases lining up with TRBD2. The V gene end was trimmed by 0 bases and the J gene end by 3 bases; junction bases not matched to a gene: 5. CDR3 size: 15 residues. From germline, CDR1 is ENHRY and CDR2 SYGVKD.